Each of the 31 T cell receptor beta chains below was sequenced from the same sample in a study of blood T cell repertoires in COVID-19. Produced via immunoSEQ multiplex PCR; TCRdb's table is partial and in-frame only. This table holds 120,000 or so clones, 80% to 85% found once. The material sequenced was PBMCs or T cells enriched from blood (not recorded which). These receptor sequences come from a woman in her thirties who had recovered from COVID-19.

The chain recombines TRBV11-2 with TRBJ2-7; D possibly corresponds to TRBD2 (5 bases). The CDR3 length is 11 residues. The V end lost 3 bases, the J end lost 7 bases, and 7 bases lay between the germline ends. Germline loops: CDR1 SGHAT, CDR2 FQNNGV. CDR3 loop: CASSFAGEQYF. The DNA for the CDR3 is TGTGCCAGCAGCTTTGCGGGTGAGCAGTACTTC.

The chain joins TRBV3-1 (or the pseudogene TRBV3-2) to TRBJ2-3, with 13 bases aligning to TRBD2. CDR1 and CDR2 (germline): LGHDT, YNNKEL (reference sequence). V trimming: 2 bases; J trimming: 4 bases; junction bases outside the gene matches: 12. This CDR3 comprises 19 residues. CDR3 DNA: TGTGCCAGCAGCCAATTCCCCGGACTAGCGGGAGATCGGTCAGATACGCAGTATTTT. Translating it yields CASSQFPGLAGDRSDTQYF.

The rearrangement joins TRBV4-1 to TRBJ2-3; 7 bases are a match to TRBD2. This CDR3 is 18 amino acids long. V trimming: 0 bases; J trimming: 1 base; junction bases outside the gene matches: 10. The germline gives CDR1 MGHRA, CDR2 YSYEKL. The CDR3 here is CASSQDRLWTRRTDTQYF. CDR3 in DNA: TGCGCCAGCAGCCAAGATCGGTTGTGGACTAGACGCACAGATACGCAGTATTTT.

V gene TRBV5-4 combines with J gene TRBJ2-1; D ambiguous. CDR1 is SGHNT and CDR2 is YYREEE in the germline V gene (reference sequence). There are 14 residues in the CDR3. V was cut by 4 bases and J by 8 bases, with 16 bases left in between. CDR3 DNA: TGTGCCAGCAGCGCGGAACTACCCACGGATGAGCAGTTCTTC. Its protein product is CASSAELPTDEQFF.

This chain uses TRBV7-5 with TRBJ1-2. TRBV7-5 is a pseudogene. The CDR3 totals 15 residues. The CDR3 DNA follows: TGTGTCAGAAGCTTAGTTAGTAGGAGTACGGATGGCTACACCTTC. Its protein product is CVRSLVSRSTDGYTF.

This clone was seen a single time. Other nucleotide sequences in the sample specify the same CDR3. The V call is TRBV11-3, the J call TRBJ2-7; possibly TRBD2 for D (5 bases). Germline V gene lookup returns CDR1 SGHNT and CDR2 YENEEA. The CDR3 runs 13 residues. V was pared by 4 bases and J by 0 bases, with 7 bases between. The CDR3 sequence is CASSSGLSYEQYF. As DNA, the CDR3 is TGTGCCAGCAGCTCCGGACTCTCCTACGAGCAGTACTTC.

In this sample, this clone turned up a few times. The chain couples TRBV5-3 to TRBJ1-1, with no clear D. TRBV5-3 is annotated as an ORF whose role is uncertain. With 9 bases removed from V and 5 bases from J, the gap between germline ends came to 14 bases. The CDR3 is 12 residues long. CDR3: CATREVRTEAFF. In DNA, the CDR3 is TGTGCCACGAGGGAGGTGAGGACTGAAGCTTTCTTT.

The CDR3 DNA follows: TGTGCCAGCAGGACTACAGCTAACTATGGCTACACCTTC. The encoded protein is CASRTTANYGYTF. The chain links TRBV28 to TRBJ1-2; no definite D call. The CDR3 is 13 residues long. Trimming left V 6 bases short and J 0 bases short, with 8 bases between. Germline V gene data show CDR1 as MDHEN and CDR2 as SYDVKM.

The chain recombines TRBV7-8 with TRBJ2-1; 9 nucleotides align to TRBD2. CDR1 and CDR2 (germline): SGHVS, FQNEAQ. The CDR3 sequence is 16 residues long. The V segment lost 5 bases and the J segment 6 bases; nucleotides outside the gene matches: 11. The CDR3 reads CASSPQTSGTANEQFF. The CDR3 bases are TGTGCCAGCAGCCCCCAGACTAGCGGCACCGCCAATGAGCAGTTCTTC.

This clone was picked up one time. The rearrangement uses TRBV24-1 and TRBJ2-3; 9 positions agree with TRBD2. With V trimmed by 3 bases and J by 0 bases, 3 bases remained unmatched. The germline V gene has CDR1 KGHDR and CDR2 SFDVKD. This CDR3 contains 16 residues. CDR3 sequence (DNA): TGTGCCACCAGTGATCCAGGACTAGCGAGCACAGATACGCAGTATTTT. Translation: CATSDPGLASTDTQYF.

The chain combines TRBV5-1 with TRBJ2-1, with 7 bases that match TRBD2. The germline CDR1 and CDR2 sequences are SGHRS and YFSETQ. The CDR3 is 14 residues long. With 6 bases clipped from V and 6 bases from J, the junction kept 9 bases outside the gene matches. The CDR3 here is CASKVGGSGNEQFF. The DNA of the CDR3 is TGCGCCAGCAAGGTAGGCGGGAGCGGCAATGAGCAGTTCTTC.

The chain recombines TRBV6-2 or TRBV6-3 with TRBJ2-3; 8 bases match TRBD2. V lost 7 bases and J lost 5; bases outside the gene matches: 5. The germline V gene encodes CDR1 MNHEY and CDR2 SVGEGT. This CDR3 region has 13 residues. CDR3 residues: CASIPTSEDTQYF. CDR3 in DNA: TGTGCCAGCATCCCGACTAGCGAAGATACGCAGTATTTT.

The chain uses TRBV4-3 and TRBJ2-1; TRBD2 agrees at 8 bases. V shed 0 bases, J shed 6 bases, and the junction held 7 bases outside the gene matches. CDR3 length: 16 amino acids. Germline V lookup: CDR1 LGHNA, CDR2 YSLEER. The CDR3 here is CASSQEWTGGPNEQFF. The DNA for the CDR3 is TGCGCCAGCAGCCAAGAGTGGACGGGAGGGCCCAATGAGCAGTTCTTC.

This chain links TRBV19 with TRBJ1-1; the D is unclear. Germline lookup yields CDR1 LNHDA and CDR2 SQIVND (reference sequence). Between the trimmed V and J ends, which lost 6 bases and 1 base, there was a span of 9 bases. CDR3 length: 13 residues. CDR3 in amino acids: CASSISGNTEAFF. CDR3 coding DNA: TGTGCCAGTAGCATTTCCGGGAACACTGAAGCTTTCTTT.

The genes are TRBV9 and TRBJ2-1; possibly TRBD2 for D (6 bases). Germline lookup yields CDR1 SGDLS and CDR2 YYNGEE. The CDR3 consists of 16 residues. Trimming took 4 bases from V and 2 from J, leaving 16 bases between them. The chain's CDR3 is CASSPEEGTPYNEQFF. In DNA, the CDR3 is TGTGCCAGCAGCCCCGAGGAGGGGACCCCCTACAATGAGCAGTTCTTC.

The V and J genes are TRBV5-1 and TRBJ2-5, with a weak D call TRBD1 (6 bases). The germline CDR1 and CDR2 sequences are SGHRS and YFSETQ. The CDR3 is 14 residues long. Trimming took 2 bases from V and 1 from J, leaving 9 bases between them. CDR3: CASSFGQIQETQYF. The CDR3 DNA is TGCGCCAGCAGCTTTGGACAGATCCAAGAGACCCAGTACTTC.

The gene calls are TRBV18 and TRBJ1-1, with no clear D. There are 16 residues in the CDR3. The V and J ends lost 3 bases and 0 bases respectively, with 14 bases between them. From germline, CDR1 is KGHSH and CDR2 LQKENI. CDR3 nucleotides: TGTGCCAGCTCACCCCCCGGCAGGCCCATGAACACTGAAGCTTTCTTT. Protein sequence: CASSPPGRPMNTEAFF.

This clone appeared a few times. One end of the junction varies from germline; a read error may be responsible. V gene TRBV6-2 or TRBV6-3 combines with J gene TRBJ2-7, with 8 bases that match TRBD2. The CDR3 totals 15 residues. The germline CDR1 and CDR2 sequences are MNHEY and SVGEGT. The CDR3 reads CASSQLAEPSSEQYF. DNA of the CDR3: TGTGCCAGCAGCCAACTAGCGGAGCCCTCCTCCGAGCAGTACTTC.

V gene TRBV30 combines with J gene TRBJ2-5, with D perhaps matching TRBD1 (6 bases). From germline, CDR1 is GTSNPN and CDR2 SVGIG (reference sequence). The length of the CDR3 is 15 residues. Trimming cost V 0 bases and J 5 bases, with 16 bases left between them. The CDR3: CAWSVLGRGGETQYF. DNA for the CDR3: TGTGCCTGGAGTGTATTGGGCAGGGGCGGCGAGACCCAGTACTTC.

This rearrangement joins TRBV7-6 to TRBJ2-2; the match to TRBD2 covers 9 bases. Germline loops: CDR1 SGHVS, CDR2 FNYEAQ. This CDR3 is 15 amino acids long. V was pared by 3 bases and J by 4 bases, with 3 bases of the junction left unmatched. CDR3 sequence reads: CASSFLAGSTGELFF. CDR3 nucleotides: TGTGCCAGCAGCTTCCTAGCGGGAAGCACCGGGGAGCTGTTTTTT.

The chain recombines TRBV2 with TRBJ1-5; the D is unclear. This CDR3 spans 10 amino acids. Germline V CDR1 and CDR2: SNHLY, FYNNEI. V was trimmed by 4 bases and J by 11 bases, leaving 6 bases between them. The CDR3 nucleotides are TGTGCCAGCAGTGGAGCCACCCAGCATTTT. Translated: CASSGATQHF.

This clone was recorded once. V gene TRBV6-2 or TRBV6-3 combines with J gene TRBJ2-1; a weak D match, TRBD1 (6 bases). The V gene's germline CDR1 is MNHEY and CDR2 SVGEGT. V lost 5 bases and J 10 bases, leaving 9 bases between the germline ends. The length of the CDR3 is 11 residues. The CDR3 region is CASSHGQEQFF. Here the CDR3 DNA reads TGTGCCAGCAGTCACGGACAGGAGCAGTTCTTC.

The chain carries TRBV19 and TRBJ1-1; the match to TRBD1 covers 11 bases. Germline-derived CDR1 and CDR2 are LNHDA and SQIVND (reference sequence). The CDR3 is 15 amino acids. V lost 6 bases and J lost 7; bases outside the gene matches: 10. CDR3 amino acids: CASSAPGQGANEAFF. CDR3 sequence (DNA): TGTGCCAGTAGCGCACCCGGACAGGGGGCGAATGAAGCTTTCTTT.

The genes are TRBV27 and TRBJ2-1; D uncertain. This CDR3 has 18 residues. Germline loops: CDR1 MNHEY, CDR2 SMNVEV (reference sequence). V lost 4 bases, J lost 0 bases, and 19 bases lay in between. DNA of the CDR3: TGTGCCAGCAGTTACCTCGCGCAGGTGGATTCCTCCTACAATGAGCAGTTCTTC. Its translation: CASSYLAQVDSSYNEQFF.

The chain carries TRBV12-5 and TRBJ1-1; 9 nucleotides agree with TRBD1. This CDR3 region has 14 residues. Trimming removed 6 bases from V and 3 bases from J; junction bases left unmatched: 5. Germline CDR1 LGHNT, CDR2 FRNRAP. The CDR3 bases are TGTGCTAGTGGCCCACAGGGGGCGGACACTGAAGCTTTCTTT. It is translated as CASGPQGADTEAFF.

V and J are TRBV5-1 and TRBJ2-3, with a possible D match to TRBD1 (6 bases). The germline V gene encodes CDR1 SGHRS and CDR2 YFSETQ. This CDR3 is built from 15 residues. With 4 bases removed from V and 4 bases from J, the gap between germline ends came to 16 bases. CDR3 sequence (DNA): TGCGCCAGCAGCATTCAGGGGTCCCAGGCAGATACGCAGTATTTT. Translating gives CASSIQGSQADTQYF. The complete variable domain, with remaining parts taken from reference TRBV5-1 and TRBJ2-3, reads KAGVTQTPRYLIKTRGQQVTLSCSPISGHRSVSWYQQTPGQGLQFLFEYFSETQRNKGNFPGRFSGRQFSNSRSEMNVSTLELGDSALYLCASSIQGSQADTQYFGPGTRLTVL.

This chain links TRBV29-1 with TRBJ1-2; possible D gene TRBD1, 6 bases. Germline assignment: CDR1 SQVTM and CDR2 ANQGSEA. The length of the CDR3 is 13 residues. The V gene lost 0 bases and the J gene lost 8 bases, with 13 bases spanning the gap. The CDR3 coding sequence is TGCAGCGTTGAAGATTGGGCAGGGGAAGGCTACACCTTC. Its translation is CSVEDWAGEGYTF.

This rearrangement joins TRBV5-1 to TRBJ2-3, with D possibly TRBD2 on 6 matching bases. The CDR3 contains 15 residues. V gave up 0 bases and J gave up 6 bases, with 14 bases separating them. Germline CDR1 and CDR2: SGHRS and YFSETQ. CDR3 coding DNA: TGCGCCAGCAGCTTGGAGGGCCCTCGGGGGGATACGCAGTATTTT. Its translation: CASSLEGPRGDTQYF.

This clone was counted a few times. The chain is built from TRBV5-6 and TRBJ1-1; D is uncertain. V was cut by 4 bases and J by 8 bases, with 15 bases left in between. CDR1 is SGHDT, CDR2 YYEEEE, per germline. CDR3 size: 13 residues. CDR3 DNA: TGTGCCAGCAGCCTTTTACGCGGCAACGAAGCTTTCTTT. Protein product: CASSLLRGNEAFF.

The genes are TRBV24-1 and TRBJ2-1; TRBD2 aligns across 11 bases. Trimming cost V 4 bases and J 1 base; bases outside gene matches: 8. This CDR3 is 18 amino acids long. Germline loops: CDR1 KGHDR, CDR2 SFDVKD. The CDR3 loop reads CATSDPLTSGKSYNEQFF. The CDR3 nucleotides are TGTGCCACCAGTGACCCCCTGACTAGCGGGAAGTCCTACAATGAGCAGTTCTTC.

The chain recombines TRBV6-5 with TRBJ2-3; perhaps TRBD1 as D (5 bases). Germline V gives CDR1 MNHEY, CDR2 SVGAGI. V lost 6 bases and J lost 6, with 10 bases in between. This CDR3 is built from 12 residues. CDR3 sequence reads: CASRQDPDTQYF. The CDR3 nucleotides are TGTGCCAGCAGACAGGATCCGGATACGCAGTATTTT.